The clone carrying this T cell receptor beta chain has more than one count but fewer than ten. Its antigen remains unidentified. Tagging with unique molecular identifiers was a feature of the TCR beta cDNA libraries. With roughly 0.9 to 10 million T cells as the source, roughly 0.5 million cDNA molecules resulted. TCRdb re-derived calls from the PCR reads in MiXCR, one entry per CDR3 protein. This sample has a few hundred thousand distinct CDR3 sequences; about a third occur once, and the top ten carry 13%. This record comes from a study of post-analysis software for immune sequencing data. Whole-study context: Relapsing-remitting, secondary progressive and progressive-relapsing forms made up the multiple sclerosis disease courses. Study conclusions and caveats: Among five TRBV segments more frequent in patients than controls were TRBV5-6, TRBV5-1 and TRBV20-1. F-measure co-clustering was strong for batch-matched samples. People with multiple sclerosis had a significantly lower normalized Chao1 diversity than controls did.

Germline CDR1 is DFQATT and CDR2 is SNEGSKA (reference sequence). Trimming removed 0 bases from V and 2 bases from J, with 11 bases in between. The CDR3 has 14 amino acids. V usage is TRBV20-1 and J usage is TRBJ2-7; possible D gene TRBD2, 5 bases. Sequences were obtained from blood. The receptor was isolated from a girl under 18 with multiple sclerosis. The CDR3: CSARDLGKPYEQYF. The CDR3 region has the DNA TGCAGTGCTAGAGATCTCGGGAAGCCCTACGAGCAGTACTTC.